This TCR beta chain was obtained from a study of shared clonotypes between healthy human individuals. Notes on this clone: The antigen remains unidentified.

The assay was immunoSEQ multiplex PCR, and TCRdb's table has in-frame clones only and misses some. The data contain more than 1 million clones, 70% to 80% of them singletons. Whole-study results and caveats: Genetic and exposure-history diversity was limited by the small donor number. The sampled material consisted only of blood, and tissue repertoires are likely to differ.

CDR1 is SGHTA and CDR2 is FQGNSA in the germline V gene. V lost 0 bases and J lost 11; bases outside the gene matches: 7. This CDR3 has 14 residues. CD45RA+ naive and CD45RA-negative memory subsets were separated from CD4+ cells. Sequenced sample: memory CD4+ T cells from PBMCs. Regarding subset: CD45RA-negative fraction. The clonotype was recovered from a man younger than 35 in good health. Some clones in this sample may be carry-over from other donors' samples. V is TRBV7-2 and J is TRBJ2-1, with 7 positions matching TRBD2. The CDR3 region has the DNA TGTGCCAGCAGCTTAGCGTTTGGGAGGGAAAAGCAGTTCTTC. It yields the protein CASSLAFGREKQFF.